The T cell receptor (beta chain) described here comes from a study of blood T cell repertoires in COVID-19. Study-wide context: Donors in the United States, Italy and Spain gave samples during acute or convalescent COVID-19. T cells, B-cell-depleted T cells, or PBMCs provided the cDNA or gDNA that served as material.

CDR1 LNHDA and CDR2 SQIVND come from the germline V gene (reference sequence). J lost 0 bases, V lost 3 bases, and 5 bases had no gene match. The CDR3 consists of 17 residues. Source study methods: Amplification from reference gene primers served as the basis for estimated nucleated cell counts. Profiled with immunoSEQ multiplex PCR; TCRdb holds only in-frame clones, not every one. That table is the source of V, J and clone size, and D and trimming were worked out from the DNA. Of some 250,000 clones detected, over 70% appear once; the ten largest clones hold around 3.2%. This clone occurred many times.

Material: peripheral blood. The sequence came from an elderly woman with acute or convalescent COVID-19. This chain connects TRBV19 to TRBJ1-5; 10 nucleotides align to TRBD1. CDR3 protein: CASSMRQGAYSNQPQHF. The CDR3, as DNA: TGTGCCAGTAGTATGCGACAGGGGGCTTATAGCAATCAGCCCCAGCATTTT.